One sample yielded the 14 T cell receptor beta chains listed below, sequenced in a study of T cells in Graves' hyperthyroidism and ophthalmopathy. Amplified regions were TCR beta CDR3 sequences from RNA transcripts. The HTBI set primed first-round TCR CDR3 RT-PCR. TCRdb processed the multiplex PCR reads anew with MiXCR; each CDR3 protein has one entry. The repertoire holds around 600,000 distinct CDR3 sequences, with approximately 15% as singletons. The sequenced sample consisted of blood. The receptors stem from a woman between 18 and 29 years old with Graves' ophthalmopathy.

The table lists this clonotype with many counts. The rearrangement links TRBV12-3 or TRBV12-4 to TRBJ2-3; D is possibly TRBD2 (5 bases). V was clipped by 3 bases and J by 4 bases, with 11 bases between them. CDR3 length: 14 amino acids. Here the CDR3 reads CASSFLLAADTQYF. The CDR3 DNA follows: TGTGCCAGCAGTTTTTTGCTAGCAGCAGATACGCAGTATTTT.

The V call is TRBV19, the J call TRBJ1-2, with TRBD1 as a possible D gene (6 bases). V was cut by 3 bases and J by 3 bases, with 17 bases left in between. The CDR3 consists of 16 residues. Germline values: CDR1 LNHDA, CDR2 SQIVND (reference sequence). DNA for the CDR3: TGTGCCAGTAGTATTGGCCCCGCGGGGGCCGACTATGGCTACACCTTC. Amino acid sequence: CASSIGPAGADYGYTF.

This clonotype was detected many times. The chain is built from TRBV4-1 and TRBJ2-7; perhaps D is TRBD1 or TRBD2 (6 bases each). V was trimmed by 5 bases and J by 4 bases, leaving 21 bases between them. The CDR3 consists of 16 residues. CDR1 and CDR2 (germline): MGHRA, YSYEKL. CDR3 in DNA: TGCGCCAGCAGCAGGTCGAGGGGGGTACGTACTTACGAGCAGTACTTC. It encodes CASSRSRGVRTYEQYF.

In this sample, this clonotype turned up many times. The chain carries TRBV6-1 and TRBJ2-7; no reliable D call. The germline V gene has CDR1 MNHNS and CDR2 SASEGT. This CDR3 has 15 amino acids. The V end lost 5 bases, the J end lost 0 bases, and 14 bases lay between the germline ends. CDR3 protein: CASSPLSPASYEQYF. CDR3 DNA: TGTGCCAGCAGTCCACTGTCGCCAGCCTCCTACGAGCAGTACTTC.

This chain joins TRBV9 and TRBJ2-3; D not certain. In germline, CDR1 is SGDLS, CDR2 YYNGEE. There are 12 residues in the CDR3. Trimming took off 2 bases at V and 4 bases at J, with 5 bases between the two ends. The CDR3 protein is CASSVSSDTQYF. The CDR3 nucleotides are TGTGCCAGCAGCGTTAGTTCAGATACGCAGTATTTT.

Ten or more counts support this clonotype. This CDR3 reads CATSDSGEGWNTEAFF. CDR3 in DNA: TGTGCCACCAGTGATTCAGGGGAAGGGTGGAACACTGAAGCTTTCTTT. This chain connects TRBV24-1 to TRBJ1-1; a weak D match, TRBD1 (6 bases). V was cut by 2 bases and J by 1 base, with 13 bases left in between. The CDR3 runs 16 residues. Looked up from germline, CDR1 is KGHDR and CDR2 is SFDVKD.

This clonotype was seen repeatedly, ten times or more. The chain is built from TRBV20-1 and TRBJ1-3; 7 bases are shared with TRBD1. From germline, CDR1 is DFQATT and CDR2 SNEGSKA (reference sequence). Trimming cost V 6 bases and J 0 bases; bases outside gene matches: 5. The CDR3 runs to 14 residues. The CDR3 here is CSAWDRSSGNTIYF. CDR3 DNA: TGCAGTGCGTGGGACAGAAGCTCTGGAAACACCATATATTTT.

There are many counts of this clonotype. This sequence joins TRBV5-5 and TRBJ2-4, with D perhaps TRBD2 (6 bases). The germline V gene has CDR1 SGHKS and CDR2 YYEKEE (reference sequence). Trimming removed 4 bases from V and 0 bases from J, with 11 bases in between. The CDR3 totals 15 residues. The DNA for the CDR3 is TGTGCCAGCAGCCCTGCGGAGGGAGCCAAAAACATTCAGTACTTC. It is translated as CASSPAEGAKNIQYF.

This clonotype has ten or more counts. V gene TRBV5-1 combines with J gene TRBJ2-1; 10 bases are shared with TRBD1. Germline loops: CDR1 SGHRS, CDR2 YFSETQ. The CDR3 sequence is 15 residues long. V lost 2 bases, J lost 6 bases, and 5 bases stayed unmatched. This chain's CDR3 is CASSFPGQGFNEQFF. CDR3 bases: TGCGCCAGCAGCTTCCCGGGACAGGGGTTCAATGAGCAGTTCTTC. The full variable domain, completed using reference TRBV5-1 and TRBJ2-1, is KAGVTQTPRYLIKTRGQQVTLSCSPISGHRSVSWYQQTPGQGLQFLFEYFSETQRNKGNFPGRFSGRQFSNSRSEMNVSTLELGDSALYLCASSFPGQGFNEQFFGPGTRLTVL.

CDR3 sequence (DNA): TGTGCCAGTAGTCCCAACAGGGGTGTGAACACCGGGGAGCTGTTTTTT. Its protein is CASSPNRGVNTGELFF. This chain links TRBV19 with TRBJ2-2, with TRBD1 matching over 7 bases. Germline-derived CDR1 and CDR2 are LNHDA and SQIVND (reference sequence). The CDR3 contains 16 residues. Trimming removed 5 bases from V and 1 base from J; junction bases left unmatched: 7.

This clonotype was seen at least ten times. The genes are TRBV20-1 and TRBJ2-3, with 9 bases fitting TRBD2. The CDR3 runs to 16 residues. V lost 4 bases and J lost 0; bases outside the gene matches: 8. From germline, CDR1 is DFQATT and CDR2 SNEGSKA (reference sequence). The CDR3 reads CSATMAGGPSTDTQYF. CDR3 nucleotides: TGCAGTGCTACCATGGCGGGAGGGCCGAGCACAGATACGCAGTATTTT.

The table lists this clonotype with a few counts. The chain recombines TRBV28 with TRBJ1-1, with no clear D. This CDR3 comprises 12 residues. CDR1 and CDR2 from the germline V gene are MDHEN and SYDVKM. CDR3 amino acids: CVALRGNTEAFF. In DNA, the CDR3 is TGTGTCGCGCTTCGCGGGAACACTGAAGCTTTCTTT.

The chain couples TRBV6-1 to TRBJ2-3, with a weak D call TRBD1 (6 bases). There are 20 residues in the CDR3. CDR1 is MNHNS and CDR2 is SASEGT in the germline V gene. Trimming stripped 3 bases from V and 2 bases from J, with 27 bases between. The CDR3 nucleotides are TGTGCCAGCAGTGAGGACAGAAACCCTTATCTAGTAGAGAACACAGATACGCAGTATTTT. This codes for CASSEDRNPYLVENTDTQYF.

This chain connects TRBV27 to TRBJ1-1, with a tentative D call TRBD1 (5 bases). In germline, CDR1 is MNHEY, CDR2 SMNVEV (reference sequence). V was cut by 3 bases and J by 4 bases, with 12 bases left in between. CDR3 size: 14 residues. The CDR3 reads CASSLRGRSTEAFF. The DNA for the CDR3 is TGTGCCAGCAGTTTGAGGGGACGCTCCACTGAAGCTTTCTTT.